This T cell receptor beta chain came from a study of blood T cell repertoires in COVID-19. About the study: The origin of the acute and convalescent COVID-19 samples was the United States, Italy and Spain. Sources were T cells, B-cell-depleted T cells, or PBMCs; the material itself was cDNA or gDNA.

In the original workflow: Counts of nucleated cells, estimated from reference gene primer amplification, were obtained. Sequencing was performed with immunoSEQ multiplex PCR; in TCRdb, only in-frame clones are kept and a portion is missing. D and trimming were read from the DNA, whereas the V and J calls and clone size are those reported in that table. Of about 210,000 clones in the sample, 80% to 90% were seen once. CDR3 length equals 15 residues. Germline-derived CDR1 and CDR2 are SNHLY and FYNNEI. V dropped 7 bases and J dropped 5 bases, with 17 bases sitting between them. Researchers sorted participants into cohorts using their self-reported clinical history.

The rearrangement links TRBV2 to TRBJ1-4; D unresolved. The origin of this receptor is a man younger than 30 with acute COVID-19. Sequencing was carried out using PBMCs or T cells enriched from blood (not recorded which). CDR3 nucleotides: TGTGCCAGCAATCCCTACAGCCCCGTGAATGAAAAACTGTTTTTT. This gives the protein CASNPYSPVNEKLFF. Full variable domain (missing parts from reference TRBV2 and TRBJ1-4): EPEVTQTPSHQVTQMGQEVILRCVPISNHLYFYWYRQILGQKVEFLVSFYNNEISEKSEIFDDQFSVERPDGSNFTLKIRSTKLEDSAMYFCASNPYSPVNEKLFFGSGTQLSVL.